Each of the 4 T cell receptor beta chains below was sequenced from the same sample in a study of cytomegalovirus exposure and HLA in healthy donors. PCR employed 60 Vbeta and 13 Jbeta primers. Sequenced by immunoSEQ multiplex PCR; TCRdb stores in-frame clones only, minus some. The sample spans about 100,000 clones; the ten largest clones claim 4.5% to 6.5%. Sequenced input: PBMCs. The receptors were gathered from a girl aged 10 to 17 in good health and CMV-seropositive.

V gene TRBV11-3 combines with J gene TRBJ2-1; D gene uncertain. This CDR3 region has 12 residues. Germline-derived CDR1 and CDR2 are SGHNT and YENEEA. V lost 6 bases and J 7 bases, leaving 10 bases between the germline ends. Here the CDR3 DNA reads TGTGCCAGCAGTTTCCAGAGGAATGAGCAGTTCTTC. Translating it yields CASSFQRNEQFF.

CDR3 region: CASSSSDYGYTF. The CDR3 bases are TGTGCCAGCAGTTCAAGCGACTATGGCTACACCTTC. The V call is TRBV7-9, the J call TRBJ1-2; D gene ambiguous. CDR1 and CDR2 (germline): SEHNR, FQNEAQ (reference sequence). V was trimmed by 6 bases and J by 3 bases, leaving 8 bases between them. The CDR3 contains 12 residues.

The chain combines TRBV7-9 with TRBJ1-1, with D possibly TRBD1 on 5 matching bases. Per germline, CDR1 SEHNR and CDR2 FQNEAQ (reference sequence). V lost 2 bases, J lost 6 bases, and 13 bases lay in between. The CDR3 covers 14 residues. The CDR3 region has the DNA TGTGCCAGCAGCTTAACAACAGGAGTGCCTGAAGCTTTCTTT. Its translation is CASSLTTGVPEAFF.

This chain connects TRBV7-2 to TRBJ2-5; D may be TRBD2 (7 bases). Germline-derived CDR1 and CDR2 are SGHTA and FQGNSA. V gave up 5 bases and J gave up 5 bases, with 21 bases separating them. The CDR3 spans 16 residues. DNA of the CDR3: TGTGCCAGCAGCCCCGTCTTAGGGGGGGAAGAGGAGACCCAGTACTTC. This sequence encodes CASSPVLGGEEETQYF.